The 10 T cell receptor beta chains below come from one sample, sequenced in a study of CD8+ T cells in alopecia areata. Following RNA extraction, reverse transcription yielded cDNA that acted as the sequencing template. Libraries were prepared by immunoSEQ multiplex PCR; TCRdb keeps only in-frame clonotypes and omits some of them. The data show 180,000 or so clones, about 67% seen once. Here the sequenced sample was CD8+ T cells sorted from blood, taken at week 0. Receptor source: a human donor with alopecia areata.

The chain is built from TRBV27 and TRBJ2-5; D is possibly TRBD1 or TRBD2 (5 bases each). CDR1 and CDR2 (germline): MNHEY, SMNVEV (reference sequence). The CDR3 length is 15 residues. Trimming shortened V by 4 bases and J by 5 bases, and 17 bases separated the two germline ends. The CDR3 is CASSSGTLLLETQYF. CDR3 coding DNA: TGTGCCAGCAGTTCTGGGACCTTACTGCTGGAGACCCAGTACTTC.

Notes on this clone: This CDR3 is also generated by other DNA sequences in the sample. The CDR3 bases are TGCGCCAGCAGCCAAGAAGGCGGTGTCCAAGAGACCCAGTACTTC. Its translation: CASSQEGGVQETQYF. V gene TRBV4-1 combines with J gene TRBJ2-5, with D unresolved. V was trimmed by 0 bases and J by 1 base, leaving 9 bases between them. Germline CDR1 MGHRA, CDR2 YSYEKL. The CDR3 loop spans 15 amino acids.

This clone showed up just a few times. The chain joins TRBV27 to TRBJ2-1; D gene ambiguous. CDR3 length equals 14 residues. V shed 3 bases and J shed 9 bases, with 15 bases lying between them. CDR1 is MNHEY and CDR2 is SMNVEV in the germline V gene (reference sequence). The CDR3 nucleotides are TGTGCCAGCAGTTTCAGTCAGGCGAGTGGTGAGCAGTTCTTC. Its protein is CASSFSQASGEQFF.

The chain links TRBV29-1 to TRBJ2-7, with TRBD2 matching 11 bases. The trim removed 6 bases at V and 5 bases at J, leaving 9 bases unmatched. This CDR3 has 14 amino acids. The V gene's germline CDR1 is SQVTM and CDR2 ANQGSEA. The CDR3 is CSVPIAGGSDEQYF. CDR3 DNA sequence: TGCAGCGTCCCGATAGCGGGGGGGTCCGACGAGCAGTACTTC.

In its sample, this clone was seen a few times. J is TRBJ2-5 and V is TRBV4-1; 9 bases are a match to TRBD2. The length of the CDR3 is 17 residues. Losses at the gene ends were 5 bases for V and 0 bases for J; bases not matched to a gene: 10. The V gene's germline CDR1 is MGHRA and CDR2 YSYEKL. CDR3 bases: TGCGCCAGCAGCTTCTCCCTGGGACTAGCAGACCAAGAGACCCAGTACTTC. Amino acid sequence: CASSFSLGLADQETQYF.

Of note for this clone: One end of the junction does not line up with germline, which may come from a read error. CDR3 in amino acids: CASSEAADHDF. In nucleotides, the CDR3 is TGTGCCAGCAGCGAGGCCGCAGACCACGACTTC. This chain joins TRBV2 and TRBJ2-7, with D unclear. The V gene's germline CDR1 is SNHLY and CDR2 FYNNEI. This CDR3 region has 11 residues.

The CDR3 loop is CASSLADIGYNEQFF. CDR3 nucleotides: TGTGCCAGCAGTTTAGCGGATATAGGCTACAATGAGCAGTTCTTC. The chain uses TRBV27 and TRBJ2-1; D gene unclear. With 2 bases removed from V and 3 bases from J, the gap between germline ends came to 11 bases. The CDR3 has 15 residues. Germline V CDR1 and CDR2: MNHEY, SMNVEV (reference sequence).

This chain uses TRBV30 with TRBJ1-4; unclear D gene. CDR1 GTSNPN and CDR2 SVGIG come from the germline V gene (reference sequence). CDR3 size: 12 residues. V lost 4 bases to trimming and J lost 7 bases, with 10 bases between them. CDR3 amino acids: CAWTRSGEKLFF. The CDR3 bases are TGTGCCTGGACCCGGAGTGGTGAAAAACTGTTTTTT. The entire variable domain, with the rest obtained from reference TRBV30 and TRBJ1-4, is as follows: SQTIHQWPATLVQPVGSPLSLECTVEGTSNPNLYWYRQAAGRGLQLLFYSVGIGQISSEVPQNLSASRPQDRQFILSSKKLLLSDSGFYLCAWTRSGEKLFFGSGTQLSVL.

For this clone: With only one base between it and a far larger clone, this is likely a read error. The V and J genes are TRBV13 and TRBJ2-7; D call uncertain. Trimming removed 5 bases at V and 6 bases at J, with 5 bases between. The CDR3 contains 10 residues. Germline CDR1 is PRHDT and CDR2 is FYEKMQ (reference sequence). As DNA, the CDR3 is TGTGCCAGCAGCGGCACCGAGCAGTACTTC. As protein: CASSGTEQYF.

The chain couples TRBV19 to TRBJ2-1, with 9 nucleotides matching TRBD1. The CDR3 runs to 13 residues. The ends lost 5 bases at V and 8 bases at J; junction bases unmatched: 4. The V gene's germline CDR1 is LNHDA and CDR2 SQIVND (reference sequence). DNA for the CDR3: TGTGCCAGTAGTTGGGGACAGGGCTATGAGCAGTTCTTC. The encoded protein is CASSWGQGYEQFF. Full variable domain (rest looked up from reference TRBV19 and TRBJ2-1): DGGITQSPKYLFRKEGQNVTLSCEQNLNHDAMYWYRQDPGQGLRLIYYSQIVNDFQKGDIAEGYSVSREKKESFPLTVTSAQKNPTAFYLCASSWGQGYEQFFGPGTRLTVL.